A selection of T cell receptor beta chains follows, all from one sample in a study of blood T cell repertoires in COVID-19. Measured with immunoSEQ multiplex PCR; TCRdb has only the in-frame clones, and not every one. The sample has a few hundred thousand clones; approximately 87% are singletons. The source material was peripheral blood. The receptor source for this set is a woman aged 50 to 60 with acute or convalescent COVID-19. Both conserved end residues are trimmed from each CDR3.

cdr3_aa: ATQQGWDYGYT; v_call: TRBV28; j_call: TRBJ1-2
cdr3_aa: ASSWFQRRKLGNEQF; v_call: TRBV28; j_call: TRBJ2-1
cdr3_aa: ASSDPGIGQF; v_call: TRBV6-4; j_call: TRBJ2-1
cdr3_aa: ASSPLADSNQPQH; v_call: TRBV18; j_call: TRBJ1-5
cdr3_aa: ASSPASGRAIRSRGEQF; v_call: TRBV6-2/TRBV6-3; j_call: TRBJ2-1
cdr3_aa: ASSYMDRVLEQY; v_call: TRBV28; j_call: TRBJ2-7
cdr3_aa: ASSKGPGQGLLFQPQH; v_call: TRBV19; j_call: TRBJ1-5
cdr3_aa: ASSPWTGGNEKLF; v_call: TRBV4-2; j_call: TRBJ1-4
cdr3_aa: ASSPGTSGINEQF; v_call: TRBV18; j_call: TRBJ2-1
cdr3_aa: ASSQVGGVNGYT; v_call: TRBV4-1; j_call: TRBJ1-2
cdr3_aa: ASSSPRDRGTDTQY; v_call: TRBV7-3; j_call: TRBJ2-3
cdr3_aa: ASSQRGLNTDTQY; v_call: TRBV14; j_call: TRBJ2-3
cdr3_aa: ASSGQTNTGELF; v_call: TRBV28; j_call: TRBJ2-2
cdr3_aa: ASIWGPVYGYT; v_call: TRBV19; j_call: TRBJ1-2
cdr3_aa: ASTISAVKDEQF; v_call: TRBV6-5; j_call: TRBJ2-1
cdr3_aa: ASSLVGSAPYEQY; v_call: TRBV5-1; j_call: TRBJ2-7
cdr3_aa: ASSLNRQDNEQF; v_call: TRBV27; j_call: TRBJ2-1
cdr3_aa: ASSQSPKNQPQH; v_call: TRBV5-8; j_call: TRBJ1-5
cdr3_aa: ASSARDYYNEQF; v_call: TRBV7-9; j_call: TRBJ2-1
cdr3_aa: ASSFEQATEAF; v_call: TRBV27; j_call: TRBJ1-1
cdr3_aa: ASSPVLAGGPQETQY; v_call: TRBV5-6; j_call: TRBJ2-5
cdr3_aa: ASSMGGSNYGYT; v_call: TRBV19; j_call: TRBJ1-2
cdr3_aa: ASLDRGYTGELF; v_call: TRBV2; j_call: TRBJ2-2
cdr3_aa: SVEAGLANYNEQF; v_call: TRBV29-1; j_call: TRBJ2-1
cdr3_aa: ASRFPRSYGYT; v_call: TRBV28; j_call: TRBJ1-2
cdr3_aa: ASSLEQGEETQY; v_call: TRBV5-4; j_call: TRBJ2-5
cdr3_aa: ASSAGLAGTYEQY; v_call: TRBV2; j_call: TRBJ2-7
cdr3_aa: ATSERRGSSDEQY; v_call: TRBV24-1; j_call: TRBJ2-7
cdr3_aa: ASSRGTGGTEAF; v_call: TRBV4-1; j_call: TRBJ1-1
cdr3_aa: ASSPLGTGDIQY; v_call: TRBV5-4; j_call: TRBJ2-4
cdr3_aa: ASSTSGLTTEQY; v_call: TRBV19; j_call: TRBJ2-7
cdr3_aa: ASSALFGAATYNEQF; v_call: TRBV11-2; j_call: TRBJ2-1
cdr3_aa: ASSYRRGNSPLH; v_call: TRBV6-5; j_call: TRBJ1-6
cdr3_aa: ASSKGLAGAYNEQF; v_call: TRBV21-1; j_call: TRBJ2-1
cdr3_aa: ASSTRDRRLAKNIQY; v_call: TRBV4-1; j_call: TRBJ2-4
cdr3_aa: ASSPVHSGSGETQY; v_call: TRBV18; j_call: TRBJ2-5
cdr3_aa: ASSDPGGGHSYEQY; v_call: TRBV6-1; j_call: TRBJ2-7
cdr3_aa: ASSPERPGDHEQY; v_call: TRBV5-1; j_call: TRBJ2-7
cdr3_aa: ATSTGRGVGYT; v_call: TRBV15; j_call: TRBJ1-2
cdr3_aa: ASSSTGFNTGELF; v_call: TRBV6-6; j_call: TRBJ2-2
cdr3_aa: ASSPSLAGGYEQY; v_call: TRBV11-2; j_call: TRBJ2-7
cdr3_aa: ASSEVGSGGVYEQF; v_call: TRBV6-1; j_call: TRBJ2-1
cdr3_aa: ASSLPPVYEQY; v_call: TRBV12-3/TRBV12-4; j_call: TRBJ2-7
cdr3_aa: ASSLASGGLRSPLH; v_call: TRBV11-2; j_call: TRBJ1-6
cdr3_aa: ASQMSGAPNTEAF; v_call: TRBV28; j_call: TRBJ1-1
cdr3_aa: ASSLARQASLH; v_call: TRBV7-2; j_call: TRBJ1-6
cdr3_aa: AWEGQLETQY; v_call: TRBV30; j_call: TRBJ2-5
cdr3_aa: ASSRDLVGGTIY; v_call: TRBV9; j_call: TRBJ1-3
cdr3_aa: ASSHPSGRESYNEQF; v_call: TRBV4-3; j_call: TRBJ2-1
cdr3_aa: ASRRDSGNTIY; v_call: TRBV3-1/TRBV3-2; j_call: TRBJ1-3
cdr3_aa: ASLLESGIVETQY; v_call: TRBV25-1; j_call: TRBJ2-5
cdr3_aa: ASSYSREGWSDTQY; v_call: TRBV6-5; j_call: TRBJ2-3
cdr3_aa: ASSRDRGNTEAF; v_call: TRBV3-1/TRBV3-2; j_call: TRBJ1-1
cdr3_aa: ASSLMGASLHGYT; v_call: TRBV28; j_call: TRBJ1-2
cdr3_aa: ASSVVQGATDTQY; v_call: TRBV9; j_call: TRBJ2-3
cdr3_aa: ASSQYSNEKLF; v_call: TRBV28; j_call: TRBJ1-4
cdr3_aa: ASSAHERDYNEQF; v_call: TRBV3-1/TRBV3-2; j_call: TRBJ2-1
cdr3_aa: ASSTAGQGYEQY; v_call: TRBV18; j_call: TRBJ2-7